These 15 T cell receptor beta chains share one sample of origin, sequenced in a study of T cells in Graves' hyperthyroidism and ophthalmopathy. TCR beta CDR3 region amplification was performed from RNA transcripts. RT-PCR in the first round (using the HTBI primer set) targeted the TCR CDR3. TCRdb recomputed calls from the multiplex PCR reads with MiXCR, one row per CDR3 protein. The table shows more than 300,000 distinct CDR3 sequences, with under 15% occurring only once. Material: blood. The origin of the receptors is a woman aged 18-29 years with Graves' hyperthyroidism.

Of note for this clonotype: Compared with germline, one end of the junction differs, possibly owing to a read error. The chain recombines TRBV15 with TRBJ2-2, with D tentatively TRBD1 (5 bases). The CDR3 length is 14 residues. Per the germline V gene, CDR1 is LNHNV and CDR2 is YYDKDF (reference sequence). The CDR3 nucleotides are TGTGCCACCAGCAGAGGACAGAACAACGGGGAGCTGTTTTTT. Translating gives CATSRGQNNGELFF.

This clonotype was seen a handful of times. The chain has TRBV29-1 and TRBJ1-2; D is ambiguous. Germline V gene lookup returns CDR1 SQVTM and CDR2 ANQGSEA. CDR3 length: 12 amino acids. Trimming removed 1 base from V and 8 bases from J, with 11 bases in between. The CDR3 bases are TGCAGCGTTGAAGGGTCAGACTGGGGCTACACCTTC. It translates to CSVEGSDWGYTF.

The table lists this clonotype with many counts. In nucleotides, the CDR3 is TGTGCCAGCAGCTTAATCGCGGACACTCGCACCGGGGAGCTGTTTTTT. This translates into CASSLIADTRTGELFF. J is TRBJ2-2 and V is TRBV7-3; possible D gene TRBD1, 5 bases. V lost 1 base to trimming and J lost 4 bases, with 13 bases between them. The CDR3 covers 16 residues. Germline V lookup: CDR1 SGHTA, CDR2 FQGTGA.

This clonotype was picked up a small number of times. CDR3 residues: CATSEGQGNQETQYF. The CDR3 DNA sequence: TGTGCCACCAGTGAGGGACAGGGGAATCAAGAGACCCAGTACTTC. The V and J genes are TRBV24-1 and TRBJ2-5, with 10 bases that match TRBD1. V lost 4 bases and J lost 2; bases outside the gene matches: 3. The CDR3 contains 15 residues. The germline gives CDR1 KGHDR, CDR2 SFDVKD.

This clonotype appeared many times. The rearrangement joins TRBV4-3 to TRBJ2-5; TRBD2 matches 10 bases. Trimming removed 4 bases from V and 2 bases from J; junction bases left unmatched: 10. The CDR3 loop spans 17 amino acids. CDR1 and CDR2 (germline): LGHNA, YSLEER. The CDR3, as DNA: TGCGCCAGCAGCCCCTCCGGGGTAGCGGGAGGTCAAGAGACCCAGTACTTC. The encoded protein is CASSPSGVAGGQETQYF.

This clonotype showed up many times. The genes are TRBV7-8 and TRBJ1-1, with D unresolved. This CDR3 is 12 amino acids long. Germline V gene sequence: CDR1 SGHVS, CDR2 FQNEAQ. Trimming took off 0 bases at V and 8 bases at J, with 7 bases between the two ends. As DNA, the CDR3 is TGTGCCAGCAGCTTAGCGGGGTACGAAGCTTTCTTT. Amino acid sequence: CASSLAGYEAFF.

This clonotype was recorded a few times. The chain couples TRBV3-1 to TRBJ1-3; D unresolved. Trimming pared 4 bases from V and 2 bases from J, leaving 15 bases between. The CDR3 covers 16 residues. Germline loops: CDR1 LGHDT, CDR2 YNNKEL (reference sequence). CDR3 in amino acids: CASSPDGFFAGNTIYF. The CDR3 DNA follows: TGTGCCAGCAGCCCAGACGGATTTTTCGCTGGAAACACCATATATTTT.

This clonotype was seen more than once but under ten times. J is TRBJ1-2 and V is TRBV6-2 or TRBV6-3, with unresolved D. The CDR3 is 12 amino acids. V shed 6 bases and J shed 8 bases, with 13 bases lying between them. Germline V CDR1 and CDR2: MNHEY, SVGEGT. The CDR3 DNA reads as TGTGCCAGCAGGATTTCGGCGGGGGGCTACACCTTC. Translation gives CASRISAGGYTF.

This clonotype was counted at least ten times. The chain has TRBV7-2 and TRBJ1-1, with 7 bases identical to TRBD1. This CDR3 is built from 15 residues. In germline, CDR1 is SGHTA, CDR2 FQGNSA. V lost 5 bases to trimming and J lost 0 bases; unmatched junction nucleotides: 6. CDR3 coding DNA: TGTGCCAGCAGCAAGGGGGCCCGAATGAACACTGAAGCTTTCTTT. The encoded protein is CASSKGARMNTEAFF.

This clonotype was seen ten or more times. This sequence may be a read error, since a much larger clone differs from it by one base. This rearrangement joins TRBV6-1 to TRBJ2-7; no clear D. V was clipped by 6 bases and J by 3 bases, with 6 bases between them. Germline V gene lookup returns CDR1 MNHNS and CDR2 SASEGT. This CDR3 comprises 11 residues. Here the CDR3 reads CASSSYYEQYF. The CDR3 DNA reads as TGTGCCAGCAGCTCCTACTACGAGCAGTACTTC.

The chain carries TRBV9 and TRBJ2-1, with D tentatively TRBD2 (5 bases). Germline-derived CDR1 and CDR2 are SGDLS and YYNGEE. This CDR3 contains 13 residues. Trimming removed 6 bases at V and 2 bases at J, with 9 bases between. The CDR3 protein is CASKPLAYNEQFF. The CDR3 coding sequence is TGTGCCAGCAAGCCACTAGCCTACAATGAGCAGTTCTTC.

In regard to this clonotype: At one end, the junction sequence differs from germline, possibly due to a read error. The V gene is TRBV19, the J gene TRBJ2-7; TRBD2 aligns across 7 bases. CDR3 length equals 14 residues. Per the germline V gene, CDR1 is LNHDA and CDR2 is SQIVND (reference sequence). Here the CDR3 DNA reads TGTGCCAGTACCATGACGGGAGGATCCTACGAGCGGTACTTC. Protein sequence: CASTMTGGSYERYF.

At least ten counts were recorded for this clonotype. The genes are TRBV28 and TRBJ2-3; 7 bases match TRBD1. The germline V gene encodes CDR1 MDHEN and CDR2 SYDVKM. The CDR3 covers 19 residues. J lost 3 bases, V lost 3 bases, and 18 bases had no gene match. The CDR3 DNA reads as TGTGCCAGCAGTTTGAGTGCGACAGGGAAGACCGAAGGTACAGATACGCAGTATTTT. Protein: CASSLSATGKTEGTDTQYF.

This clonotype showed up many times. Written as DNA, the CDR3 is TGTGCCAGCAGCATTACTAGCGGGGGGGTAACAGATACGCAGTATTTT. Amino acid sequence: CASSITSGGVTDTQYF. The rearrangement uses TRBV11-2 and TRBJ2-3; 13 nucleotides agree with TRBD2. The ends lost 5 bases at V and 3 bases at J; junction bases unmatched: 5. The CDR3 loop spans 16 amino acids. The germline V gene encodes CDR1 SGHAT and CDR2 FQNNGV.

This clonotype has a count of ten or more. The V and J genes are TRBV7-2 and TRBJ1-3; D is unresolved. This CDR3 is built from 14 residues. CDR1 SGHTA and CDR2 FQGNSA come from the germline V gene. Trimming stripped 2 bases from V and 0 bases from J, with 5 bases between. The CDR3 loop is CASSLSSSGNTIYF. CDR3 DNA: TGTGCCAGCAGCTTATCCAGCTCTGGAAACACCATATATTTT.